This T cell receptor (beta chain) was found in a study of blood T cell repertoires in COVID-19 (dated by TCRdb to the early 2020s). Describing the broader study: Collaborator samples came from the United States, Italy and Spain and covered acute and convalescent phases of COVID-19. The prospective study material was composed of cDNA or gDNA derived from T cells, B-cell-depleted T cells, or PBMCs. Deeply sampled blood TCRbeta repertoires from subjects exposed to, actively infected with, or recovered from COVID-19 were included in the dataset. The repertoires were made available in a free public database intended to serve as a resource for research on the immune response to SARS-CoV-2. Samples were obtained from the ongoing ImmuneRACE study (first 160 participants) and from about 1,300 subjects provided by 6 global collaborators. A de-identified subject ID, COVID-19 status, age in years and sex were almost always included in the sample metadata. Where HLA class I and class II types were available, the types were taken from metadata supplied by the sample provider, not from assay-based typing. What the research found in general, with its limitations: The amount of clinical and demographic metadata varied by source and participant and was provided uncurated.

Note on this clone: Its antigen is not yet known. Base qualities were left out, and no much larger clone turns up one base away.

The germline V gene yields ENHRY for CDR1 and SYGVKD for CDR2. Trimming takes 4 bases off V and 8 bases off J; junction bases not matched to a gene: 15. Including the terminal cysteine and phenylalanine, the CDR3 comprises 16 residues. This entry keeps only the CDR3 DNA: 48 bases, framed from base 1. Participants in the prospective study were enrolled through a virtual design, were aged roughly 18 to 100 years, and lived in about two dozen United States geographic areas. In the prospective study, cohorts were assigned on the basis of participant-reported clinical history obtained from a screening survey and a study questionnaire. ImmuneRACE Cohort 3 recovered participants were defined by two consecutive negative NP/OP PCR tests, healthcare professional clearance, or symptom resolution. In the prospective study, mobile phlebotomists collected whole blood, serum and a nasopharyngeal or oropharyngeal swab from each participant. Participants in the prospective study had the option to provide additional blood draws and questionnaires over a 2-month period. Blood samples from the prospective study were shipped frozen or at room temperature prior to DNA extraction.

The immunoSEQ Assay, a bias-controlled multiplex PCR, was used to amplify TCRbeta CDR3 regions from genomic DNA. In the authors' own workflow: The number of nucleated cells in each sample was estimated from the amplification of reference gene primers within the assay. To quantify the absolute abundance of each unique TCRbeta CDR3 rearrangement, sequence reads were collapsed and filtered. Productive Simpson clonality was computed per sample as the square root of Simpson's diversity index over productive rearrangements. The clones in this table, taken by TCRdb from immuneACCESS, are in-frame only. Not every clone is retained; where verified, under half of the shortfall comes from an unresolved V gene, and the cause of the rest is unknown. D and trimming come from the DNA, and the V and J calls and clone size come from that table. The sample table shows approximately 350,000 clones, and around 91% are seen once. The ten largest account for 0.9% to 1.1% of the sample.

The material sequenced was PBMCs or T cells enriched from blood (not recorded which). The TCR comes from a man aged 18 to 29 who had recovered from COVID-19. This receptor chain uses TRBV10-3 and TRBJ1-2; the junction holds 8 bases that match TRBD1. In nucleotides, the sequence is TGTGCCATCAGTGGTCTAGGTGGACAGGGAGGGAAAGGCTACACCTTC. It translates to CAISGLGGQGGKGYTF.